This TCR beta chain was profiled in a study of control samples from healthy donors and cancer patients. TCRdb's table, derived via immunoSEQ multiplex PCR, lists solely in-frame clones and lacks some. The sample holds some 130,000 clones, about 93% seen once. The material sequenced was blood. The clonotype comes from a middle-aged man in good health.

Here the CDR3 reads CASSLNGDGYTF. In nucleotides, the CDR3 is TGTGCCAGCAGTTTAAACGGGGATGGCTACACCTTC. The chain couples TRBV27 to TRBJ1-2; no clear D gene. The germline V gene encodes CDR1 MNHEY and CDR2 SMNVEV (reference sequence). The CDR3 sequence is 12 residues long. V was clipped by 2 bases and J by 6 bases, with 7 bases between them.